This section outlines one TCR beta chain sequence together with its context. Amplification yielded TCR beta CDR3 regions, with RNA transcripts as the source. The study used the HTBI primer set for a first-round RT-PCR of the TCR CDR3. MiXCR, applied by TCRdb to the multiplex PCR reads, yields one record per CDR3 protein. The table has under 650,000 distinct CDR3 sequences, 15% to 20% seen once. The data originate from a study of T cells in Graves' hyperthyroidism and ophthalmopathy. V dropped 0 bases and J dropped 4; count of bases not matched to a gene: 5. The V gene's germline CDR1 is SGHTA and CDR2 FQGTGA. The CDR3 has 15 residues.

The source material was blood. The V call is TRBV7-3, the J call TRBJ2-7; 8 bases align to TRBD1. The TCR comes from a woman in her thirties with Graves' hyperthyroidism. The CDR3 nucleotides are TGTGCCAGCAGCTTAACGGGAACAGGGGGGTACGAGCAGTACTTC. Translating it yields CASSLTGTGGYEQYF.